The following is a T cell receptor (beta chain) sequence with its context. The same CDR3 is also encoded by other DNA sequences in this sample. Original data processing: Amplification of reference gene primers provided the estimated nucleated cell counts. Produced via immunoSEQ multiplex PCR; TCRdb's table is partial and in-frame only. V, J and clone size reflect that table, while D and trimming were determined from the DNA. The sample has fewer than 200,000 clones, around four fifths seen once; the top ten hold 15% to 20%. The data originate from a study of blood T cell repertoires in COVID-19. Study-level background: Spain, Italy and the United States supplied samples that represented acute and convalescent COVID-19. From T cells, B-cell-depleted T cells, or PBMCs came the material, which was cDNA or gDNA.

The CDR3 contains 10 residues. The V gene's germline CDR1 is SNHLY and CDR2 FYNNEI. V was clipped by 6 bases and J by 4 bases, with 3 bases between them. Sequenced material: peripheral blood. The sequence was collected from a woman aged 70-85 years who had recovered from COVID-19. This chain connects TRBV2 to TRBJ2-5; D remains ambiguous. The CDR3 coding sequence is TGTGCCAGCAGCAGAGAGACCCAGTACTTC. Translated, it gives CASSRETQYF.